These 24 T cell receptor beta chains came from one sample sequenced in a study of shared clonotypes between healthy human individuals (dated by TCRdb to about 2020). To prepare the library, the immunoSEQ multiplex PCR assay was applied. TCRdb took this table from immuneACCESS and kept in-frame rearrangements with V and J called. Such tables lack part of the clones; where checked against another copy, unresolved V genes explain under half of the gap, and the rest is unexplained. The sample table contains millions of clones; only one count was recorded for 90% to 95% of them. The ten top clones hold about 0.13% of the sample. The sequenced material came from naive CD4+ T cells sorted from blood. The sample's cell subset or site label, in plain terms: CD45RA+ positively selected. Receptors originate from a man between 18 and 35 years old in good health.

In the case of this clone: The junction and the germline gene differ at one end; a read error may be behind it. The chain carries TRBV19 and TRBJ2-7; possibly TRBD1 for D (6 bases). The length of the CDR3 is 14 residues. Germline V gene sequence: CDR1 LNHDA, CDR2 SQIVND (reference sequence). The CDR3 region has the DNA TGTGCCAGTAGCGACCCGGGACAACGCTACGGGCAGTACTTC. Its protein product is CASSDPGQRYGQYF.

The CDR3 DNA reads TGTGCCAGCAGTGAAGTGAGGACACTCAATAATTCACCCCTCCACTTT. It is translated as CASSEVRTLNNSPLHF. The rearrangement uses TRBV25-1 and TRBJ1-6, with a possible D match to TRBD1 (5 bases). Trimming cost V 2 bases and J 5 bases, with 13 bases left between them. Looked up from germline, CDR1 is MGHDK and CDR2 is SYGVNS. CDR3 size: 16 residues.

The chain links TRBV14 to TRBJ2-1; 9 nucleotides match TRBD1. Germline CDR1 SGHDN, CDR2 FVKESK. CDR3 length equals 20 residues. The V gene end was trimmed by 6 bases and the J gene end by 0 bases; junction bases not matched to a gene: 18. This CDR3 reads CASRLTGGGGAASSYNEQFF. CDR3 nucleotides: TGTGCCAGCAGACTAACAGGGGGCGGCGGGGCGGCGAGCTCCTACAATGAGCAGTTCTTC. The whole variable domain, filled in from reference TRBV14 and TRBJ2-1, reads EAGVTQFPSHSVIEKGQTVTLRCDPISGHDNLYWYRRVMGKEIKFLLHFVKESKQDESGMPNNRFLAERTGGTYSTLKVQPAELEDSGVYFCASRLTGGGGAASSYNEQFFGPGTRLTVL.

The rearrangement uses TRBV20-1 and TRBJ2-3, with D possibly matching TRBD2 (5 bases). V dropped 7 bases and J dropped 2 bases, with 7 bases sitting between them. This CDR3 comprises 11 residues. Germline-derived CDR1 and CDR2 are DFQATT and SNEGSKA (reference sequence). CDR3 protein: CSGSVTDTQYF. CDR3 in DNA: TGCAGTGGTAGCGTCACAGATACGCAGTATTTT.

The chain uses TRBV5-6 and TRBJ1-4; D might be TRBD1 (5 bases). Trimming removed 4 bases at V and 3 bases at J, with 16 bases between. From germline, CDR1 is SGHDT and CDR2 YYEEEE. There are 16 residues in the CDR3. The CDR3, as DNA: TGTGCCAGCAGCACGTTAGGGGCTGGGGCTAATGAAAAACTGTTTTTT. Encoded protein: CASSTLGAGANEKLFF.

The rearrangement uses TRBV7-2 and TRBJ2-5; 10 nucleotides align to TRBD2. V lost 6 bases to trimming and J lost 6 bases; unmatched junction nucleotides: 10. CDR3 length: 15 amino acids. Germline V CDR1 and CDR2: SGHTA, FQGNSA. The CDR3 loop reads CASSPSGRAVKTQYF. Here the CDR3 DNA reads TGTGCCAGCAGTCCGAGCGGGAGGGCCGTGAAGACCCAGTACTTC.

The rearrangement joins TRBV4-3 to TRBJ2-2; the match to TRBD1 covers 10 bases. Trimming took 6 bases from V and 7 from J; bases not matched to a gene: 8. CDR3 size: 15 residues. In germline, CDR1 is LGHNA, CDR2 YSLEER. The CDR3 sequence: CASSRGTGASGELFF. The CDR3 region has the DNA TGCGCCAGCAGTCGCGGGACAGGGGCTAGCGGGGAGCTGTTTTTT.

This chain links TRBV7-2 with TRBJ1-3, with D unclear. CDR3 length: 16 residues. Trimming stripped 5 bases from V and 4 bases from J, with 18 bases between. Germline lookup yields CDR1 SGHTA and CDR2 FQGNSA. CDR3 in amino acids: CASSPDWERGGNTIYF. The CDR3, as DNA: TGTGCCAGCAGCCCCGACTGGGAAAGAGGGGGAAACACCATATATTTT. The variable domain in full, completed from reference TRBV7-2 and TRBJ1-3, reads GAGVSQSPSNKVTEKGKDVELRCDPISGHTALYWYRQSLGQGLEFLIYFQGNSAPDKSGLPSDRFSAERTGGSVSTLTIQRTQQEDSAVYLCASSPDWERGGNTIYFGEGSWLTVV.

In the case of this clone: The same CDR3 arises from other DNA sequences in this sample as well. This chain connects TRBV7-2 to TRBJ2-5; D remains ambiguous. The CDR3 loop spans 12 amino acids. Germline V gene sequence: CDR1 SGHTA, CDR2 FQGNSA. The germline V and J ends were trimmed by 6 bases and 5 bases, with 10 bases remaining between them. As DNA, the CDR3 is TGTGCCAGCAGTCTCTCGCGCGAGACCCAGTACTTC. Protein: CASSLSRETQYF.

In regard to this clone: Other nucleotide sequences from this sample produce the same CDR3. This chain uses TRBV19 with TRBJ1-1; D gene unclear. Deletions cut 1 base from V and 0 bases from J, with 6 bases between. Germline V lookup: CDR1 LNHDA, CDR2 SQIVND (reference sequence). The CDR3 consists of 14 residues. The CDR3 loop is CASSIVGVNTEAFF. For the CDR3, the DNA is TGTGCCAGTAGTATAGTGGGAGTGAACACTGAAGCTTTCTTT. The variable domain in full, with the rest retrieved from reference TRBV19 and TRBJ1-1, is DGGITQSPKYLFRKEGQNVTLSCEQNLNHDAMYWYRQDPGQGLRLIYYSQIVNDFQKGDIAEGYSVSREKKESFPLTVTSAQKNPTAFYLCASSIVGVNTEAFFGQGTRLTVV.

The gene calls are TRBV5-4 and TRBJ2-3, with D possibly being TRBD1 or TRBD2 (5 bases each). CDR3 size: 15 residues. Between the trimmed V and J ends, which lost 3 bases and 3 bases, there was a span of 14 bases. The germline CDR1 and CDR2 sequences are SGHNT and YYREEE (reference sequence). The CDR3 protein is CASSWTGTFTDTQYF. The CDR3 DNA reads as TGTGCCAGCAGCTGGACCGGGACGTTTACAGATACGCAGTATTTT.

The chain employs TRBV7-2 and TRBJ2-2, with unresolved D. CDR3 size: 14 residues. Per germline, CDR1 SGHTA and CDR2 FQGNSA. The V end was cut by 8 bases, the J end by 0 bases, with 10 bases between. CDR3 nucleotide sequence: TGTGCCAGCTCGGGCCAGACGAACACCGGGGAGCTGTTTTTT. It codes for CASSGQTNTGELFF.

DNA of the CDR3: TGTGCCAGCTGTAGAAGGGACAGGGGGGCCTACGAGCAGTACTTC. Amino acids: CASCRRDRGAYEQYF. The chain uses TRBV27 and TRBJ2-7; 11 bases match TRBD1. CDR1 is MNHEY, CDR2 SMNVEV, per germline (reference sequence). After removal of 8 bases from V and 2 bases from J, the junction contained 8 bases not matched to a gene. The CDR3 covers 15 residues.

The rearrangement joins TRBV11-3 to TRBJ2-4; D is tentatively TRBD1 or TRBD2 (7 bases each). The germline V and J ends were trimmed by 5 bases and 7 bases, with 18 bases remaining between them. Germline V gene lookup returns CDR1 SGHNT and CDR2 YENEEA. This CDR3 is built from 15 residues. CDR3 bases: TGTGCCAGCAGCCCGGGGGGTGACAGGGATAACATTCAGTACTTC. Translation: CASSPGGDRDNIQYF.

V is TRBV27 and J is TRBJ1-6; 8 bases map to TRBD1. The V segment lost 5 bases and the J segment 8 bases; nucleotides outside the gene matches: 14. CDR3 length: 17 residues. Germline CDR1 MNHEY, CDR2 SMNVEV (reference sequence). This CDR3 reads CASSPGQGGGWDSPLHF. In DNA form, the CDR3 reads TGTGCCAGCAGTCCTGGACAGGGTGGTGGTTGGGATTCACCCCTCCACTTT.

V gene TRBV30 combines with J gene TRBJ2-2; TRBD2 is a possible D gene (6 bases). Trimming took 3 bases from V and 0 from J, leaving 14 bases between them. CDR3 size: 16 residues. Germline CDR1 and CDR2: GTSNPN and SVGIG (reference sequence). The CDR3 DNA sequence: TGTGCCTGGAGCCCCGTTTGGGAGGCGAACACCGGGGAGCTGTTTTTT. Translated: CAWSPVWEANTGELFF.

This clone has a single count. V and J are TRBV27 and TRBJ2-3, with 10 bases aligning to TRBD2. Trimming removed 5 bases from V and 6 bases from J; junction bases left unmatched: 8. Per the germline V gene, CDR1 is MNHEY and CDR2 is SMNVEV (reference sequence). The CDR3 runs to 15 residues. The CDR3 bases are TGTGCCAGCAGTAAAGCGGGGGGGCTGTATGATACGCAGTATTTT. Residues: CASSKAGGLYDTQYF.

The V gene is TRBV11-2, the J gene TRBJ2-2; D is perhaps TRBD2 (6 bases). V was trimmed by 0 bases and J by 6 bases, leaving 14 bases between them. The CDR3 totals 16 residues. The V gene's germline CDR1 is SGHAT and CDR2 FQNNGV. CDR3 nucleotide sequence: TGTGCCAGCAGCTTAGATTCAGTGGACTACTCCGGGGAGCTGTTTTTT. Residues: CASSLDSVDYSGELFF. The full variable domain, in which reference TRBV11-2 and TRBJ2-2 provide the parts outside the CDR3, is EAGVAQSPRYKIIEKRQSVAFWCNPISGHATLYWYQQILGQGPKLLIQFQNNGVVDDSQLPKDRFSAERLKGVDSTLKIQPAKLEDSAVYLCASSLDSVDYSGELFFGEGSRLTVL.

This sequence joins TRBV6-1 and TRBJ2-2, with D uncertain. Trimming took off 7 bases at V and 2 bases at J, with 14 bases between the two ends. The CDR3 has 15 amino acids. From germline, CDR1 is MNHNS and CDR2 SASEGT. CDR3 nucleotides: TGTGCCAGCAAGGCCCCGGACGGTAACACCGGGGAGCTGTTTTTT. Its translation is CASKAPDGNTGELFF.

The chain combines TRBV12-5 with TRBJ2-2; a weak D match, TRBD1 (6 bases). This CDR3 is 13 amino acids long. The germline V gene encodes CDR1 LGHNT and CDR2 FRNRAP. V was shortened by 6 bases and J by 8 bases, with 13 bases between the two germline ends. The CDR3 loop is CASGSGVVGELFF. The CDR3 DNA reads as TGTGCTAGTGGGTCAGGGGTTGTAGGGGAGCTGTTTTTT.

The chain couples TRBV6-6 to TRBJ2-2; TRBD2 might be the D (6 bases). Germline CDR1 reads MNHNY; CDR2 reads SVGAGI (reference sequence). This CDR3 spans 14 amino acids. The V end lost 8 bases, the J end lost 3 bases, and 13 bases lay between the germline ends. This CDR3 reads CASRSWGDTGELFF. CDR3 bases: TGTGCCAGCCGGAGTTGGGGGGACACCGGGGAGCTGTTTTTT.

As for this clone: In the same sample, other DNA sequences code for this CDR3. The genes are TRBV11-2 and TRBJ1-4; D not certain. From germline, CDR1 is SGHAT and CDR2 FQNNGV. V was trimmed by 1 base and J by 8 bases, leaving 11 bases between them. The CDR3 runs to 14 residues. In DNA form, the CDR3 reads TGTGCCAGCAGCTTAGCGGGAGGTCGGGAAAAACTGTTTTTT. The encoded protein is CASSLAGGREKLFF. The full variable domain, its missing parts supplied by reference TRBV11-2 and TRBJ1-4, is EAGVAQSPRYKIIEKRQSVAFWCNPISGHATLYWYQQILGQGPKLLIQFQNNGVVDDSQLPKDRFSAERLKGVDSTLKIQPAKLEDSAVYLCASSLAGGREKLFFGSGTQLSVL.

This rearrangement joins TRBV5-1 to TRBJ2-6; weak D call: TRBD1 (5 bases). The CDR3 runs 18 residues. Germline lookup yields CDR1 SGHRS and CDR2 YFSETQ. The ends were cut back, 1 base at V and 0 bases at J, with 14 bases in the middle. DNA of the CDR3: TGCGCCAGCAGCTTGATGCCTAGACAGAGCTCTGGGGCCAACGTCCTGACTTTC. Translated: CASSLMPRQSSGANVLTF.

V is TRBV7-2 and J is TRBJ1-6; D not resolved. This CDR3 is built from 12 residues. CDR1 and CDR2 from the germline V gene are SGHTA and FQGNSA. Trimming shortened V by 5 bases and J by 12 bases, and 11 bases separated the two germline ends. CDR3 sequence reads: CASSLQWGPLHF. The CDR3 DNA sequence: TGTGCCAGCAGCCTCCAATGGGGACCCCTCCACTTT.